This T cell receptor (beta chain) came from a study of radiation and T cells in renal cell carcinoma. Findings of the study overall: Pretreatment tumor biopsies were lacking, so baseline clonotypes are unknown. From baseline, blood top tumor clonotypes peaked at 2 weeks post-radiation.

In the case of this clone: Antigen: not known.

Clones were sequenced by immunoSEQ multiplex PCR, and TCRdb holds only the in-frame ones, with some missing. The sample gives 60,000 to 95,000 clones, approximately 87% of which show up once; 2% to 3% is in the top ten. Time point noted: blood 4 weeks post-SBRT, at nephrectomy. Treatment here: 15 Gy SBRT to primary tumor, nephrectomy 4 weeks later. The germline V and J ends were trimmed by 0 bases and 8 bases, with 14 bases remaining between them. The germline V gene has CDR1 SGHRS and CDR2 YFSETQ. This CDR3 has 14 residues. The receptor was isolated from a woman aged 60-75 years with renal cell carcinoma. Sample: blood, taken from a patient whose treatment included radiotherapy and nephrectomy. The chain has TRBV5-1 and TRBJ1-2; D possibly corresponds to TRBD1 (5 bases). The CDR3 coding sequence is TGCGCCAGCAGCTTGGAAGGTCAGGGAGACGGCTACACCTTC. This translates into CASSLEGQGDGYTF.